This T cell receptor beta chain is drawn from a study of tumor and adjacent non-tumor tissue in lung cancer. For the study at large: Each sample yielded about 4.17 million productive TCRbeta reads on average.

RNA was extracted from bulk tissue without any cell sorting. Trimming shortened V by 5 bases and J by 6 bases, and 14 bases separated the two germline ends. The V gene's germline CDR1 is MGHRA and CDR2 YSYEKL. This CDR3 region has 14 residues. Three rounds of nested PCR, following a modified ARM-PCR protocol, produced the TCRbeta library. TCRdb independently ran MiXCR on the multiplex PCR reads; one entry per CDR3 protein. The table has around 71,000 distinct CDR3 sequences, over 60% seen once; the top ten hold around 10%. Sample share makes this clonotype medium-sized. The chain couples TRBV4-1 to TRBJ2-1; TRBD2 might be the D (5 bases). This clonotype was obtained from a woman aged 35 to 49 with non-small cell lung cancer. The sequenced material came from lung tumor tissue. The CDR3, as DNA: TGCGCCAGCAGCGAAATAACTAGTTCCAATGAGCAGTTCTTC. Translation: CASSEITSSNEQFF.